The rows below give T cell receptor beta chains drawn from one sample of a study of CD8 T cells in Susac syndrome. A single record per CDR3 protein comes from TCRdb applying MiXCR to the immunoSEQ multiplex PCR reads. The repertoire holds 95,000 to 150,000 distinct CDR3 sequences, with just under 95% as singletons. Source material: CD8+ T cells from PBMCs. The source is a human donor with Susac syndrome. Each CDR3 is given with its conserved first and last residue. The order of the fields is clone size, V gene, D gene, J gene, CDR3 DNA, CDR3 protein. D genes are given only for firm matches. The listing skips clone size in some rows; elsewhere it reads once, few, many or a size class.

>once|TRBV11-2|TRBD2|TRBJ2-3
TGTGCCAGCAGCTCCAAGGGACTAGCGGGGGGGGTATATACGCAGTATTTT
CASSSKGLAGGVYTQYF
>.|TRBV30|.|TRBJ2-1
TGTGCCTGGTTCGGGGATGAGCAGTTCTTC
CAWFGDEQFF
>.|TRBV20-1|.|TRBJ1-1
TGCAGTGCGGCCCCACTGAACACTGAAGCTTTCTTT
CSAAPLNTEAFF
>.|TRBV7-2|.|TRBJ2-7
TGTGCCAGCAGCTGGGCGGGCGAGCAGTACTTC
CASSWAGEQYF
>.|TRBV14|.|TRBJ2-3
TGTGCCAGCAGCCAAGATAACCCTCGCAGGGCAGATACGCAGTATTTT
CASSQDNPRRADTQYF
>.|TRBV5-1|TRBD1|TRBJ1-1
TGCGCCAGCACCGGGACAGATATGAACACTGAAGCTTTCTTT
CASTGTDMNTEAFF
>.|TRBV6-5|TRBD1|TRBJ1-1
TGTGCCAGCAGCCAAGGGGGCGGGAACACTGAAGCTTTCTTT
CASSQGGGNTEAFF
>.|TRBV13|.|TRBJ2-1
TGTGCCAGCAGCTTACGGGACGCTGAGCAGTTCTTC
CASSLRDAEQFF
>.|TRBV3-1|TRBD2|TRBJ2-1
TGTGCCAGCAGCCAGGGGACTAGCGGGGGGGCATCTTACAATGAGCAGTTCTTC
CASSQGTSGGASYNEQFF
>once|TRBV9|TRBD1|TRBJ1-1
TGTGCCAGCAGCGTACCACAGGGGGACACTGAAGCTTTCTTT
CASSVPQGDTEAFF
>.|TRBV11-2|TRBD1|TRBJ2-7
TGTGCCAGCGCCGACCCGCCGGACAGGGCATATCCCTACGAGCAGTACTTC
CASADPPDRAYPYEQYF
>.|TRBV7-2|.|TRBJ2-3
TGTGCCAGCAGCTTTGACGCTACAGATACGCAGTATTTT
CASSFDATDTQYF
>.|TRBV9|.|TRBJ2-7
TGTGCCAGCAGCGCGGACCCTGAGGTTTACGAGCAGTACTTC
CASSADPEVYEQYF
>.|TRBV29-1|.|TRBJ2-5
TGCAGCGTTGTCCCTGGACCGGGAATCGAGACCCAGTACTTC
CSVVPGPGIETQYF
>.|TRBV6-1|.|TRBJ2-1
TGTGCCAGCAGTGATGTGGGGCTAATTGAGCAGTTCTTC
CASSDVGLIEQFF
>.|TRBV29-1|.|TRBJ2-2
TGCAGCGCAGCCGTTGACACCGGGGAGCTGTTTTTT
CSAAVDTGELFF
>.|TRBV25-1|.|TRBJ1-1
TGTGCCAGCAGTATAGGGGACCTGAACACTGAAGCTTTCTTT
CASSIGDLNTEAFF
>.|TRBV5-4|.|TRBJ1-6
TGTGCCAGCAGCTTGGCTGGCCGCCGACCCCTCCACTTT
CASSLAGRRPLHF
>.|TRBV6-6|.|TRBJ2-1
TGTGCCAGCAGTCCGCCCTTTGGAGCGAGTCACAATGAGCAGTTCTTC
CASSPPFGASHNEQFF
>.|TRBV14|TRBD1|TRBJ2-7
TGTGCCAGCAGCCAATTCTCCGGGACAGGGCACGACGAGCAGTACTTC
CASSQFSGTGHDEQYF
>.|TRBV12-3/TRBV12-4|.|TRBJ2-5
TGTGCCAGCAGTCCCCCGGAGTACCAAGAGACCCAGTACTTC
CASSPPEYQETQYF
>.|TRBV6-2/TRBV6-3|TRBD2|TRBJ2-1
TGTGCCAGCAGTTACTCAGCCGGGACTAGCGGGGGGGGGAGCTCCTACAATGAGCAGTTCTTC
CASSYSAGTSGGGSSYNEQFF
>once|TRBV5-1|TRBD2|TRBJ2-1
TGCGCCAGCAGCTATGAGAAGGGGCGGGGGGACAATGAGCAGTTCTTC
CASSYEKGRGDNEQFF
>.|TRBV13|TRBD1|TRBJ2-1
TGTGCCAGCAGCTCCGACAGGGGGCTCTACAATGAGCAGTTCTTC
CASSSDRGLYNEQFF
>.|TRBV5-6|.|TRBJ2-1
TGTGCCAGCAGATCGGGCGGGACCTCCTACAATGAGCAGTTCTTC
CASRSGGTSYNEQFF
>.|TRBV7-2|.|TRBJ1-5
TGTGCCAGCAGCTTTGGCTTCGGAGAGCAGCCCCAGCATTTT
CASSFGFGEQPQHF
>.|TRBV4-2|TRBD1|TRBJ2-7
TGTGCCAGCAGCCAAGAGCCGGGACAGGGAGGCTACGAGCAGTACTTC
CASSQEPGQGGYEQYF
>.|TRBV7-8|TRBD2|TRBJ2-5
TGTGCCAGCAGCTTAGTGGAACTAGCGGACCAAGAGACCCAGTACTTC
CASSLVELADQETQYF
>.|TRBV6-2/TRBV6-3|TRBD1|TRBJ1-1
TGTGCCAGCAGTTTCGGGACAGGTTTTACCGAAGCTTTCTTT
CASSFGTGFTEAFF
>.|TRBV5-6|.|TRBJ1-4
TGTGCCAGCAGAAATTGGGGTGGAACTAATGAAAAACTGTTTTTT
CASRNWGGTNEKLFF
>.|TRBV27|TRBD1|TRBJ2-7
TGTGCCAGCAGTGCCGAGGGACAGGGAGCCTACGAGCAGTACTTC
CASSAEGQGAYEQYF
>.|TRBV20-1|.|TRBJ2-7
TGCAGTGCTAGATTGCGGGGACAGTACGAGCAGTACTTC
CSARLRGQYEQYF
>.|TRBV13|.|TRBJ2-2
TGTGCCAGCAGCTTAGTCAGGGGCAACACCGGGGAGCTGTTTTTT
CASSLVRGNTGELFF
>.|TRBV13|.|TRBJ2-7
TGTGCCAGCAGCTCCGCGGGACAGCCCTACGAGCAGTACTTC
CASSSAGQPYEQYF
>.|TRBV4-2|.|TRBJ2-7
TGTGCCAGCAGCCAAGAGGGGACCTCCTACGAGCAGTACTTC
CASSQEGTSYEQYF
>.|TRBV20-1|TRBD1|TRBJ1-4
TGCAGTGGGGACAGAACCCTAACTAATGAAAAACTGTTTTTT
CSGDRTLTNEKLFF
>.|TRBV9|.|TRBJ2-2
TGTGCCACCTACTCTGAAAACACCGGGGAGCTGTTTTTT
CATYSENTGELFF
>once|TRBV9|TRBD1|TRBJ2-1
TGTGCCAGCAGCCCAAACCCCGGGACAGCTTACAATGAGCAGTTCTTC
CASSPNPGTAYNEQFF
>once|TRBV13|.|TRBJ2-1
TGTGCCAGCAGCGCAGTGGCCCGTCTGGGGCTTAACAATGAGCAGTTCTTC
CASSAVARLGLNNEQFF
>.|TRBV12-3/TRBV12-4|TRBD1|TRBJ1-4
TGTGCCAGCCGCCGACAGGGGCCAACTAATGAAAAACTGTTTTTT
CASRRQGPTNEKLFF
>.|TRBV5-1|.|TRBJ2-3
TGCGCCAGCAGCTTGGAAGGGAGAGATACGCAGTATTTT
CASSLEGRDTQYF
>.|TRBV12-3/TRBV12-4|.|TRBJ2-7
TGTGCCAGCAGTTCTGGTCTGGGACCCTACGAGCAGTACTTC
CASSSGLGPYEQYF
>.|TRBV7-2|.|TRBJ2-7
TGTGCCAGCAGCTTTTTCCGGGACACCTCCTACGAGCAGTACTTC
CASSFFRDTSYEQYF
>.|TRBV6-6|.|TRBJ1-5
TGTGCCAGCAGCATACAGAGGGCGGGTCAGCCCCAGCATTTT
CASSIQRAGQPQHF
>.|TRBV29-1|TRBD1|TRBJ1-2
TGCAGCGTTGGAGGGGGCAGGGTGAGCTATGGCTACACCTTC
CSVGGGRVSYGYTF
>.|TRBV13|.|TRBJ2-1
TGTGCCAGCAGCTTTGCGGGTAATGAGCAGTTCTTC
CASSFAGNEQFF
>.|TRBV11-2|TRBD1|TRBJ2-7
TGTGCCAGCAGCTTAGGAGCAGGGGGCGAAGTAGTCTTC
CASSLGAGGEVVF
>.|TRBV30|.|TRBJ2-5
TGTGCCTGGAGTCCAGGGGGGTTCGGGGGGACCCAGTACTTC
CAWSPGGFGGTQYF
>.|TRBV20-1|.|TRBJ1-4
TGCAGTGCCCTGGGGGAAACGGATGAAAAACTGTTTTTT
CSALGETDEKLFF
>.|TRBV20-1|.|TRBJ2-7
TGCAGTGCTAGGAACCAGGGCCTTTACGAGCAGTACTTC
CSARNQGLYEQYF
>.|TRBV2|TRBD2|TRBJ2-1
TGTGCCAGCAGTGAACCGGGAGGGGAAGGCTACAATGAGCAGTTCTTC
CASSEPGGEGYNEQFF
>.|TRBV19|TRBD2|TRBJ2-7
TGTGCCAGTAGTCACCGAGGAGGACTAGCGGGGCCCTACGAGCAGTACTTC
CASSHRGGLAGPYEQYF
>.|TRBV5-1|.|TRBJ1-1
TGCGCCAGCAGTGGGACAAACACTGAAGCTTTCTTT
CASSGTNTEAFF
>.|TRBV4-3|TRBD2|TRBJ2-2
TGCGCCAGCAGCCAATGGGGGGGGAACACCGGGGAGCTGTTTTTT
CASSQWGGNTGELFF
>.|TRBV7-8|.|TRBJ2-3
TGTGCCAGCAGCTTAGAGGCTCAGACATGGGATACGCAGTATTTT
CASSLEAQTWDTQYF
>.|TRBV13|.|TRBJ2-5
TGTGCCAGCAGCAAAAGGGGAGAAGAGACCCAGTACTTC
CASSKRGEETQYF
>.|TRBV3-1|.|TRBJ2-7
TGTGCCAGCAGCCCCCTAGACGGTGGTAGCGCCTACGAGCAGTACTTC
CASSPLDGGSAYEQYF
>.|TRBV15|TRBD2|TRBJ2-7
TGTGCCACCGGGAAACCTAGCGGGGACTACGAGCAGTACTTC
CATGKPSGDYEQYF
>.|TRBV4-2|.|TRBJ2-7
TGTGCCAGCAGCCAAGAGGAGGTGCGGGGTGGCTCCCAGCAGTACTTC
CASSQEEVRGGSQQYF